This TCR beta chain was retrieved from a study of T cell responses to AZD1222 COVID-19 vaccine. Sequencing was performed with immunoSEQ multiplex PCR; in TCRdb, only in-frame clones are kept and a portion is missing. Counted here are roughly 160,000 clones, about 95% occurring once; the ten biggest clones make up approximately 0.6%. Trimming took 4 bases from V and 5 from J, leaving 17 bases between them. This CDR3 has 15 residues. The germline V gene has CDR1 LGHDT and CDR2 YNNKEL (reference sequence). The sequence was obtained from an adult in good health. The sequences come from peripheral blood, collected on day 0 of AZD1222 vaccination. This chain joins TRBV3-1 (or the pseudogene TRBV3-2) and TRBJ2-5; tentative D call: TRBD1 (6 bases). The CDR3 loop is CASSPLGGVRETQYF. The CDR3 DNA reads as TGTGCCAGCAGCCCCTTAGGGGGAGTTCGGGAGACCCAGTACTTC.